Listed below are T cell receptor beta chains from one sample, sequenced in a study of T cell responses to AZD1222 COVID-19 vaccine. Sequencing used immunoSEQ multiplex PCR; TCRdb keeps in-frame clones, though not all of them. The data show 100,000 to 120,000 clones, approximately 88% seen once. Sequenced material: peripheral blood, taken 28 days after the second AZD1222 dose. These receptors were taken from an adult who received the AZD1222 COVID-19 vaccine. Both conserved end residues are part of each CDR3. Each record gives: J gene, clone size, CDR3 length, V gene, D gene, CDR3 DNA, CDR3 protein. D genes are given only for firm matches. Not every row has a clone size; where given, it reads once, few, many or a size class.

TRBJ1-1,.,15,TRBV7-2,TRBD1,TGTGCCAGCAGCCCAGTGACAGGGGTTAAAACTGAAGCTTTCTTT,CASSPVTGVKTEAFF
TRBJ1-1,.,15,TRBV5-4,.,TGTGCCAGCAGCACGGGTGGGCTCCTAGGGGAGGAAGCTTTCTTT,CASSTGGLLGEEAFF
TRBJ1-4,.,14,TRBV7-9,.,TGTGCCAGCAGCCGGACAGCAACTAATGAAAAACTGTTTTTT,CASSRTATNEKLFF
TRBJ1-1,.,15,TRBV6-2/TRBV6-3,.,TGTGCCAGCAGTCTCGGGCCTAACGAGGGCACTGAAGCTTTCTTT,CASSLGPNEGTEAFF
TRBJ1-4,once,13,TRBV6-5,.,TGTGCCAGCAGACAACTTGTTAATGAAAAACTGTTTTTT,CASRQLVNEKLFF
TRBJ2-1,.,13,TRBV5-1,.,TGCGCCAGCAGCAAGACCCTTAACAATGAGCAGTTCTTC,CASSKTLNNEQFF
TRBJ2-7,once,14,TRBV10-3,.,TGTGCCATCAGCGCCGCTAGGGTACCCTACGAGCAGTACTTC,CAISAARVPYEQYF
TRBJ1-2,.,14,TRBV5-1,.,TGCGCCAGCAGCTCCCGGGACAAAAACTATGGCTACACCTTC,CASSSRDKNYGYTF
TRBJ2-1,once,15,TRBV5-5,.,TGTGCCAGCAGCTTGGCGGCAGAATCCTACAATGAGCAGTTCTTC,CASSLAAESYNEQFF
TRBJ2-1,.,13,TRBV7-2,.,TGTGCCAGCAGCTTAAGGGTCCTAAATGAGCAGTTCTTC,CASSLRVLNEQFF
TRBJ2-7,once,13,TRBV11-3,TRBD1,TGTGCCAGCAGCCGGGACAGGGTAAGCGAGCAGTACTTC,CASSRDRVSEQYF
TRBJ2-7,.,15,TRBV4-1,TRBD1,TGCGCCAGCAGCCAACCCCCGACAGGGACCTACGAGCAGTACTTC,CASSQPPTGTYEQYF
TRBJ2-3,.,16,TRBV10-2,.,TGCGCCAGCAGTAAAATACAGGCCTCTAGCACAGATACGCAGTATTTT,CASSKIQASSTDTQYF
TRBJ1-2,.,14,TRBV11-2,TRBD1,TGTGCCAGCAGCCCGACGACAGGGAACTATGGCTACACCTTC,CASSPTTGNYGYTF
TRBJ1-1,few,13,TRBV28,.,TGTGCCAGCAGGGACACAGCAAACACTGAAGCTTTCTTT,CASRDTANTEAFF